What follows is one T cell receptor (beta chain) and its context. These data originate in a study of blood T cell repertoires in COVID-19. Study background: PBMCs, B-cell-depleted T cells, or T cells were the source of the cDNA or gDNA that made up the material.

Across about 22 US areas, participants ranged in age from 18 to 89 years. Either two negative PCRs, clearance, or symptom resolution qualified Cohort 3 donors as recovered. The J segment lost 4 bases and the V segment lost 10 bases, leaving 9 bases of the junction unmatched. The germline V gene has CDR1 MDHEN and CDR2 SYDVKM. The CDR3 has 14 amino acids. As processed by the authors: Amplification of reference gene primers provided the estimated nucleated cell counts. Measured with immunoSEQ multiplex PCR; TCRdb has only the in-frame clones, and not every one. V and J calls and clone size are as listed in that table; D and trimming were resolved from the DNA. This sample has 150,000 to 200,000 clones; under 90% occur once, and the top ten carry 15% to 20%.

The TCR was taken from a man aged 55-75 years who had recovered from COVID-19. The rearrangement uses TRBV28 and TRBJ2-1, with 8 bases lining up with TRBD2. Sequenced material: PBMCs or T cells enriched from blood (not recorded which). The CDR3 reads CATTRGGVYNEQFF. The DNA of the CDR3 is TGTGCCACTACTCGGGGGGGAGTTTACAATGAGCAGTTCTTC. The entire variable domain, with the rest obtained from reference TRBV28 and TRBJ2-1, is as follows: DVKVTQSSRYLVKRTGEKVFLECVQDMDHENMFWYRQDPGLGLRLIYFSYDVKMKEKGDIPEGYSVSREKKERFSLILESASTNQTSMYLCATTRGGVYNEQFFGPGTRLTVL.